This entry lists 7 T cell receptor beta chains sequenced from one sample in a study of blood T cell repertoires in COVID-19. Measured with immunoSEQ multiplex PCR; TCRdb has only the in-frame clones, and not every one. This sample yields fewer than 350,000 clones, of which 89% are seen a single time; roughly 5.2% belongs to the top ten. The sample consisted of PBMCs or T cells enriched from blood (not recorded which). The receptors originated from a man in his 60s who had recovered from COVID-19.

The V gene is TRBV6-5, the J gene TRBJ1-2; D may be TRBD1 (5 bases). V lost 0 bases and J lost 3, with 11 bases in between. CDR1 and CDR2 from the germline V gene are MNHEY and SVGAGI. CDR3 length: 15 residues. The CDR3 DNA sequence: TGTGCCAGCAGTTACTCAGGGGTGTCCTACTATGGCTACACCTTC. Translating gives CASSYSGVSYYGYTF.

The chain combines TRBV7-2 with TRBJ2-1, with D possibly matching TRBD2 (6 bases). Trimming cost V 5 bases and J 3 bases, with 14 bases left between them. Germline V gene data show CDR1 as SGHTA and CDR2 as FQGNSA. The CDR3 length is 15 residues. CDR3 in amino acids: CASSVVSGVYNEQFF. DNA for the CDR3: TGTGCCAGCAGCGTCGTTAGCGGTGTCTACAATGAGCAGTTCTTC.

The chain employs TRBV28 and TRBJ2-5; TRBD2 agrees at 8 bases. With V trimmed by 2 bases and J by 5 bases, 7 bases remained unmatched. The CDR3 is made up of 15 amino acids. CDR1 and CDR2 from the germline V gene are MDHEN and SYDVKM. CDR3 in amino acids: CASSLAGRGPETQYF. The DNA of the CDR3 is TGTGCCAGCAGTTTAGCCGGGAGGGGCCCTGAGACCCAGTACTTC.

The table lists this clone with a few counts. The chain recombines TRBV11-3 with TRBJ2-1; 13 bases fit TRBD2. CDR3 length equals 15 residues. V was pared by 5 bases and J by 7 bases, with 5 bases of the junction left unmatched. Germline assignment: CDR1 SGHNT and CDR2 YENEEA. The CDR3 sequence: CASSLRTSGRNEQFF. The DNA of the CDR3 is TGTGCCAGCAGCCTACGGACTAGCGGGAGAAATGAGCAGTTCTTC.

The chain couples TRBV7-9 to TRBJ2-7; 7 bases line up with TRBD1. Germline V lookup: CDR1 SEHNR, CDR2 FQNEAQ (reference sequence). Trimming took 1 base from V and 2 from J; bases not matched to a gene: 5. The CDR3 contains 15 residues. The CDR3 protein is CASSLEGAVTYEQYF. DNA of the CDR3: TGTGCCAGCAGCTTAGAGGGGGCAGTAACCTACGAGCAGTACTTC.

This clone was found a few times. The rearrangement links TRBV5-1 to TRBJ1-1; D is unclear. The CDR3 covers 13 residues. Germline CDR1 SGHRS, CDR2 YFSETQ. V was pared by 0 bases and J by 7 bases, with 10 bases between. In nucleotides, the CDR3 is TGCGCCAGCAGCTTGGTTTCGAGCCTTGAAGCTTTCTTT. The encoded protein is CASSLVSSLEAFF.

The rearrangement joins TRBV6-5 to TRBJ2-1, with D possibly being TRBD2 (6 bases). The V and J ends lost 4 bases and 9 bases respectively, with 13 bases between them. This CDR3 has 13 amino acids. Germline CDR1 is MNHEY and CDR2 is SVGAGI. The CDR3: CASSSLALGEQFF. In DNA form, the CDR3 reads TGTGCCAGCAGTTCTCTAGCGCTAGGTGAGCAGTTCTTC.